This TCR beta chain was sequenced for a study of tumor-infiltrating lymphocytes in primary liver carcinoma. Whole-study context: With diameters of about 4 to 11 cm, tumors were stage T1-T3 N0M0. General study results and limits: Pairs comparing tumor with adjacent tissue or blood overlapped less than pairs drawn from tumor regions. Present in all five tumor regions were only about 7-25% of the top clones.

Extraction of RNA together with DNA used roughly 19-31 mg of unsorted bulk tissue. Surgical resection was the treatment these patients received for primary liver carcinoma. Constant-region priming of roughly 490 ng total RNA yielded TCR beta cDNA. Slightly modified ARM-PCR served as the procedure for the TCR beta libraries. These libraries came from three rounds of nested multiplex PCR. TCRdb itself ran the multiplex PCR reads through MiXCR, one entry per CDR3 protein. This sample has 90,000 to 100,000 distinct CDR3 sequences, with around two thirds found just once. The table lists this clonotype with a count of one. The antigen remains undetermined. A read error may account for a junction end that differs from germline. The sequenced sample was liver tumor tissue from sampling region 5. The subset here: tumor region T5, tumor centre. The receptor was isolated from a woman aged 55-69 years with primary liver carcinoma and hepatitis B virus infection.

CDR3 bases: TGTGCCAGCAGTTTGAGGGGCTTCAATGAGGAGTTCTTC. Translating gives CASSLRGFNEEFF. J is TRBJ2-1 and V is TRBV12-3 or TRBV12-4, with D tentatively TRBD1 or TRBD2 (5 bases each). The CDR3 sequence is 13 residues long.